This TCR beta chain was sequenced during a study of control samples from healthy donors and cancer patients. Here immunoSEQ multiplex PCR was the method, and the copy in TCRdb shows in-frame clones only, minus some. The sample includes 73,000 or so clones, approximately 84% of them seen just once. This clone has a single count. The length of the CDR3 is 14 residues. CDR1 is KGHSH, CDR2 LQKENI, per germline. The V gene end was trimmed by 3 bases and the J gene end by 3 bases; junction bases not matched to a gene: 2. The origin of this receptor is a woman in her fifties or sixties in good health. The V call is TRBV18, the J call TRBJ1-2, with 9 bases aligning to TRBD1. Sequencing was done on a sample of blood. DNA for the CDR3: TGTGCCAGCTCACCCGGACAGGGGCACTATGGCTACACCTTC. Encoded protein: CASSPGQGHYGYTF.